The clone carrying this TCR beta chain was counted a few times. The sample comes from a study of cytomegalovirus exposure and HLA in healthy donors. Primers: 60 Vbeta forward and 13 Jbeta reverse. Generated by immunoSEQ multiplex PCR, the TCRdb table keeps only in-frame clones and is missing some. Of some 250,000 clones listed, around 81% are singletons. The germline V gene has CDR1 MGHRA and CDR2 YSYEKL. V shed 3 bases, J shed 7 bases, and the junction held 9 bases outside the gene matches. This CDR3 has 17 residues. The clonotype was recovered from a woman aged 55-70 years in good health and CMV-seropositive. The sample comprised PBMCs. This chain uses TRBV4-1 with TRBJ2-1; 13 bases are shared with TRBD2. CDR3 sequence reads: CASSHLPGLAGQNEQFF. As DNA, the CDR3 is TGCGCCAGCAGCCATCTTCCGGGACTAGCGGGGCAAAATGAGCAGTTCTTC.